These 8 T cell receptor beta chains were all obtained from the same sample, sequenced in a study of human T cells and chemical hapten exposure. Time point denoted: patch test 1, 2 weeks after DPC sensitization. Treatment here: therapeutic diphenylcyclopropenone sensitization with weekly scalp DPC. TCRdb reanalysed the RACE reads using MiXCR and keeps one entry per CDR3 protein. The sample contains about 120,000 distinct CDR3 sequences, roughly an eighth of which appear only once. Sequenced material: whole blood, taken in connection with sensitization to the hapten diphenylcyclopropenone (DPC). Every receptor here comes from a young man with alopecia areata. Some clones in this sample may be carry-over from other donors' samples.

This sequence joins TRBV7-2 and TRBJ2-6, with D tentatively TRBD1 (6 bases). V was clipped by 1 base and J by 0 bases, with 13 bases between them. The CDR3 contains 18 residues. Germline lookup yields CDR1 SGHTA and CDR2 FQGNSA. The CDR3 region is CASSLVTGRYSGANVLTF. For the CDR3, the DNA is TGTGCCAGCAGCTTAGTGACAGGAAGATACTCTGGGGCCAACGTCCTGACTTTC.

This chain connects TRBV6-5 to TRBJ2-5; 9 bases are a match to TRBD2. The CDR3 contains 15 residues. V lost 7 bases, J lost 9 bases, and 15 bases stayed unmatched. In germline, CDR1 is MNHEY, CDR2 SVGAGI. CDR3 sequence: CASTPLAGLKKSQYF. DNA for the CDR3: TGTGCCAGCACCCCTCTAGCGGGGCTGAAGAAGTCCCAGTACTTC.

This clonotype has more than one count but fewer than ten. The gene calls are TRBV7-9 and TRBJ2-3; D may match TRBD1 or TRBD2 (6 bases each). CDR3 length equals 16 residues. Germline CDR1 reads SEHNR; CDR2 reads FQNEAQ (reference sequence). V shed 3 bases and J shed 5 bases, with 18 bases lying between them. The CDR3 DNA follows: TGTGCCAGCAGCTTTATCCAGGGGAGGCATGGAGATACGCAGTATTTT. Amino acids: CASSFIQGRHGDTQYF.

This clonotype was observed once. The CDR3: CASSKDRVTFPDPYEQYV. DNA of the CDR3: TGTGCCAGCAGCAAAGACAGGGTTACCTTCCCTGACCCCTACGAGCAGTACGTC. V gene TRBV2 combines with J gene TRBJ2-7; TRBD1 matches at 7 bases. Germline CDR1 SNHLY, CDR2 FYNNEI. This CDR3 is built from 18 residues. V lost 6 bases to trimming and J lost 2 bases; unmatched junction nucleotides: 19.

The sample holds many counts of this clonotype. The rearrangement links TRBV6-1 to TRBJ2-7; 11 bases fit TRBD2. Germline assignment: CDR1 MNHNS and CDR2 SASEGT. The V gene end was trimmed by 2 bases and the J gene end by 3 bases; junction bases not matched to a gene: 3. The CDR3 sequence is 15 residues long. CDR3 in amino acids: CASSERLAGGYEQYF. CDR3 DNA sequence: TGTGCCAGCAGTGAAAGGCTAGCGGGGGGCTACGAGCAGTACTTC.

This clonotype was seen a few times. J is TRBJ2-7 and V is TRBV6-6; no clear D. The ends were cut back, 5 bases at V and 4 bases at J, with 9 bases in the middle. The CDR3 spans 12 residues. CDR1 MNHNY and CDR2 SVGAGI come from the germline V gene (reference sequence). CDR3 region: CASSKGIYEQYF. As DNA, the CDR3 is TGTGCCAGCAGTAAAGGGATTTACGAGCAGTACTTC.

This chain joins TRBV10-3 and TRBJ1-6; D possibly corresponds to TRBD1 (6 bases). The CDR3 runs 12 residues. Germline assignment: CDR1 ENHRY and CDR2 SYGVKD. V lost 3 bases and J 9 bases, leaving 6 bases between the germline ends. CDR3 in amino acids: CAISDRGSPLHF. CDR3 DNA sequence: TGTGCCATCAGTGACAGGGGTTCACCCCTCCACTTT.

The V and J genes are TRBV5-4 and TRBJ1-1; 7 nucleotides align to TRBD1. Germline CDR1 SGHNT, CDR2 YYREEE (reference sequence). V dropped 4 bases and J dropped 3; count of bases not matched to a gene: 6. The CDR3 contains 14 residues. The CDR3 spells CASSLDRADTEAFF. The CDR3, as DNA: TGTGCCAGCAGCCTTGACAGGGCGGACACTGAAGCTTTCTTT.